This section outlines one T cell receptor beta chain sequence together with its context. Its antigen is not identified. Sequencing used immunoSEQ multiplex PCR; TCRdb keeps in-frame clones, though not all of them. The sample yields about 1,200 clones, approximately 27% seen once. The sample originates from a study of T cells in localized non-small cell lung cancer. Findings of the study overall: The study found T cell clonality highest in uninvolved adjacent lung, above tumor. Sequencing involved a lone tumor region, leaving heterogeneity possible.

With 5 bases clipped from V and 6 bases from J, the junction kept 10 bases outside the gene matches. Germline V gene data show CDR1 as SGHRS and CDR2 as YFSETQ. This CDR3 spans 16 amino acids. The sequenced sample was lung tumor tissue, obtained before any cancer treatment. The origin of this receptor is a female donor at least 60 years old with stage III squamous cell lung carcinoma. This chain links TRBV5-1 with TRBJ1-4; 10 bases fit TRBD1. This CDR3 reads CASRGERGTGDEKLFF. CDR3 DNA sequence: TGCGCCAGCAGAGGGGAGAGAGGGACAGGGGATGAAAAACTGTTTTTT.